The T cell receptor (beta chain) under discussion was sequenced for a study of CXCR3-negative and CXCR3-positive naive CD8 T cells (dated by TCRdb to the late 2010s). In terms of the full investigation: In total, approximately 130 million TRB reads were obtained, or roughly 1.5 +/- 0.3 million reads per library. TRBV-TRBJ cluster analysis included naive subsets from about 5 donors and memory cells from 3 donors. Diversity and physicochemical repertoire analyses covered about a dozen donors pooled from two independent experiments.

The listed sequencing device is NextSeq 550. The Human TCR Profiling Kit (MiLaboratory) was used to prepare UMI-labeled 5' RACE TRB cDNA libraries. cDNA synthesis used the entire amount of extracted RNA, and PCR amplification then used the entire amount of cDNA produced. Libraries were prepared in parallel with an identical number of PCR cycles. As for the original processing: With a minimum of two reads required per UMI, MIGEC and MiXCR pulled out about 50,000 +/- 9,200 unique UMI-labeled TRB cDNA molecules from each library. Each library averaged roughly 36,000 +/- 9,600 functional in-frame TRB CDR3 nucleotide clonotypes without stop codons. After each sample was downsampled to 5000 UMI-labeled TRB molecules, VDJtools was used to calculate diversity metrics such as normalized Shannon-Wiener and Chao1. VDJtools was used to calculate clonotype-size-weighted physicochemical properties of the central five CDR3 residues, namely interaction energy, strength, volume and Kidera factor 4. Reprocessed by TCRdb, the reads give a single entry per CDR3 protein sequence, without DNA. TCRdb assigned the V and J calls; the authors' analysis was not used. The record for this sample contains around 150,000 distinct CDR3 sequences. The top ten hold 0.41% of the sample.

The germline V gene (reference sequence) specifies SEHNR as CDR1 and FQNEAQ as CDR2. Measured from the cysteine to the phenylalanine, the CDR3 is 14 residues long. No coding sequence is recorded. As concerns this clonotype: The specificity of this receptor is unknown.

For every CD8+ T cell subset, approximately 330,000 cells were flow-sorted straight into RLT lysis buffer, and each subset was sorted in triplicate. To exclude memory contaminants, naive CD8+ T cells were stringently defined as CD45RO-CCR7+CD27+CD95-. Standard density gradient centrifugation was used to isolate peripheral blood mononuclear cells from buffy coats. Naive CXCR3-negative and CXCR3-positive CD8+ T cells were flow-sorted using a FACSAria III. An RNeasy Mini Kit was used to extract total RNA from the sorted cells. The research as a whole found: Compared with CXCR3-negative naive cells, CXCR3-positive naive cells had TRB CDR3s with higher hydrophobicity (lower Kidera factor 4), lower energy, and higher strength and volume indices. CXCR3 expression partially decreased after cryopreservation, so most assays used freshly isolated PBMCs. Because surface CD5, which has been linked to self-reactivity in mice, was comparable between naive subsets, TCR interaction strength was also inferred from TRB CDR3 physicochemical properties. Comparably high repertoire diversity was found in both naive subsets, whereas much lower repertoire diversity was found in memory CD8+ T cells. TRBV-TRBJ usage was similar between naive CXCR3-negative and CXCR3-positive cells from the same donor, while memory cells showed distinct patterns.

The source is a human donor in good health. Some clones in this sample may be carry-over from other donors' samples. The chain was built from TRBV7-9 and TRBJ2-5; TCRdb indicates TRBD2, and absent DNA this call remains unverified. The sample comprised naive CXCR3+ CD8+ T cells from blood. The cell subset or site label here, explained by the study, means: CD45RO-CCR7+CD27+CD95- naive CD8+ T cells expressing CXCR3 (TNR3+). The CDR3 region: CASSTERGAETQYF.